The 20 T cell receptor beta chains reported below all come from one sample, sequenced in a study of T cell clonality in common variable immunodeficiency. The method was immunoSEQ multiplex PCR; TCRdb's version includes in-frame clones alone and lacks a portion of them. Sampling found roughly 50,000 clones, none seen once. Sequenced material: peripheral blood mononuclear cells. These receptors all come from a person aged 18 to 70 in good health.

About this clone: The CDR3 is cut off 3 residues early in the read; its end comes from the germline J gene. The rearrangement joins TRBV11-2 to TRBJ2-7, with unresolved D. In germline, CDR1 is SGHAT, CDR2 FQNNGV. V was cut by 0 bases and J by 2 bases, with 11 bases left in between. This CDR3 has 15 amino acids. The DNA read from the CDR3 is TGTGCCAGCAGCTTAGACCAGAACCCAACCTACGAG. Protein product: CASSLDQNPTYE. The entire CDR3 is CASSLDQNPTYEQYF.

This clone was detected many times. A junction end diverges from the germline sequence, so it may reflect a read error. Sequencing ends 3 residues short of the CDR3 end; the germline J gene provides the rest. The chain has TRBV5-1 and TRBJ2-2; 7 nucleotides agree with TRBD1. Per germline, CDR1 SGHRS and CDR2 YFSETQ. The CDR3 runs 18 residues. CDR3 protein: CVSSFIPQGTANTGELFF. The sequenced CDR3 bases are TGCGTCAGCAGCTTCATTCCCCAAGGGACAGCGAACACCGGGGAG.

This clone has ten or more counts. The missing CDR3 end, 3 residues past where the read stops, is filled in from the germline J gene. The chain is built from TRBV29-1 and TRBJ2-1; 9 bases are a match to TRBD2. The germline V gene has CDR1 SQVTM and CDR2 ANQGSEA. The ends lost 5 bases at V and 5 bases at J; junction bases unmatched: 13. This CDR3 contains 16 residues. This chain's CDR3 is CSVNPLSTSGDNEQFF. The sequenced part of the CDR3 DNA is TGCAGCGTTAATCCCCTGTCGACTAGCGGCGACAATGAG.

Remarks on this clone: The read finishes 3 residues shy of the CDR3 end, and the germline J gene is used to complete it. J is TRBJ1-1 and V is TRBV2; D is unresolved. This CDR3 is 13 amino acids long. Germline lookup yields CDR1 SNHLY and CDR2 FYNNEI. Trimming removed 5 bases from V and 1 base from J, with 8 bases in between. The sequenced CDR3 bases are TGTGCCAGCAGTCTAAGAGAGAACACTGAA. Its protein is CASSLRENTE. The full CDR3 protein is CASSLRENTEAFF. Together with reference TRBV2 and TRBJ1-1, the CDR3 gives the full variable domain: EPEVTQTPSHQVTQMGQEVILRCVPISNHLYFYWYRQILGQKVEFLVSFYNNEISEKSEIFDDQFSVERPDGSNFTLKIRSTKLEDSAMYFCASSLRENTEAFFGQGTRLTVV.

This clone was seen repeatedly, ten times or more. The read ends 3 residues early relative to the CDR3; the germline J gene fills the gap. This chain uses TRBV20-1 with TRBJ2-1; TRBD1 agrees at 10 bases. CDR1 DFQATT and CDR2 SNEGSKA come from the germline V gene (reference sequence). The trim removed 5 bases at V and 8 bases at J, leaving 24 bases unmatched. This CDR3 comprises 19 residues. CDR3 in amino acids: CSASRTGGGGAGGFDEQFF. The CDR3 DNA, read in part, is TGCAGTGCTTCTCGGACAGGGGGTGGTGGGGCGGGAGGATTCGATGAG.

Of note for this clone: The CDR3 goes on 3 residues after the read ends, and that part is filled in from the germline J gene. The J gene is TRBJ2-1, the V gene TRBV19; no definite D call. The CDR3 spans 14 residues. Trimming took off 3 bases at V and 9 bases at J, with 15 bases between the two ends. Germline values: CDR1 LNHDA, CDR2 SQIVND (reference sequence). Partial CDR3 DNA: TGTGCCAGTAGTATGGCGGTCCCGAACACTGAG. As protein: CASSMAVPNTE. The CDR3 in full is CASSMAVPNTEQFF.

This clone was counted at least ten times. The CDR3 end lies 3 residues beyond the end of the read and is filled in from the germline J gene. This chain joins TRBV5-4 and TRBJ1-3, with D maybe TRBD1 (5 bases). Trimming left V 0 bases short and J 0 bases short, with 7 bases between. The CDR3 contains 15 residues. Germline-derived CDR1 and CDR2 are SGHNT and YYREEE (reference sequence). CDR3 sequence: CASSLGGDSGNTIYF. CDR3 bases read: TGTGCCAGCAGCTTGGGGGGCGACTCTGGAAACACC.

This clone appeared many times. The read terminates 3 residues ahead of where the CDR3 ends, so the germline J gene completes it. The genes are TRBV30 and TRBJ2-3; 8 bases fit TRBD1. The CDR3 length is 16 residues. Germline CDR1 GTSNPN, CDR2 SVGIG (reference sequence). Trimming removed 4 bases from V and 4 bases from J; junction bases left unmatched: 13. The sequenced CDR3 bases are TGTGCCTGGAAATTATACGCAGGGGGCTGGGCAGATACG. Translation: CAWKLYAGGWADT. The CDR3 as a whole reads CAWKLYAGGWADTQYF.

This clone was seen ten or more times. The read finishes 3 residues shy of the CDR3 end, and the germline J gene is used to complete it. This sequence joins TRBV29-1 and TRBJ2-7; 7 nucleotides line up with TRBD2. V dropped 4 bases and J dropped 2; count of bases not matched to a gene: 5. The CDR3 runs to 13 residues. Germline V CDR1 and CDR2: SQVTM, ANQGSEA. The CDR3: CSVGLALAYEQYF. CDR3 DNA (partial): TGCAGCGTTGGACTAGCTTTGGCCTACGAG.

This clone was seen a few times. From the germline J gene comes the end of the CDR3, since the read stops 3 residues before it. The chain has TRBV19 and TRBJ2-3; 10 bases are shared with TRBD2. The germline V gene encodes CDR1 LNHDA and CDR2 SQIVND (reference sequence). The CDR3 has 14 residues. The sequenced CDR3 bases are TGTGCCAGTAGTGGGCTAGCGGGAGTAGAGACG. Its protein product is CASSGLAGVET. The full CDR3 protein is CASSGLAGVETQYF.

With regard to this clone: The read stops 3 residues short of the end of the CDR3; the missing end is completed from the germline J gene. The V gene is TRBV5-1, the J gene TRBJ1-2; D remains ambiguous. Germline V gives CDR1 SGHRS, CDR2 YFSETQ. This CDR3 comprises 14 residues. The DNA read from the CDR3 is TGCGCCAGCAGCGAGGCGGGAGTTCCAGAGACC. It translates to CASSEAGVPET. The CDR3 reads in full as CASSEAGVPETYTF. The variable domain in full, with the rest retrieved from reference TRBV5-1 and TRBJ1-2, is KAGVTQTPRYLIKTRGQQVTLSCSPISGHRSVSWYQQTPGQGLQFLFEYFSETQRNKGNFPGRFSGRQFSNSRSEMNVSTLELGDSALYLCASSEAGVPETYTFGSGTRLTVV.

There are many counts of this clone. The sequence runs out 3 residues before the end of the CDR3; the remainder is reconstructed from the germline J gene. The genes are TRBV20-1 and TRBJ2-7; possible D gene TRBD1, 5 bases. CDR3 length equals 13 residues. The germline V and J ends were trimmed by 1 base and 1 base, with 8 bases remaining between them. In germline, CDR1 is DFQATT, CDR2 SNEGSKA (reference sequence). The CDR3 DNA, read in part, is TGCAGTGCTAGAGGCGACAGTTCCTACGAG. This gives the protein CSARGDSSYE. The CDR3 in its entirety is CSARGDSSYEQYF.

This clone was recorded at least ten times. From the germline J gene comes the end of the CDR3, since the read stops 3 residues before it. The rearrangement links TRBV7-8 to TRBJ1-5; no clear D gene. The germline gives CDR1 SGHVS, CDR2 FQNEAQ. V dropped 2 bases and J dropped 9 bases, with 17 bases sitting between them. CDR3 length equals 15 residues. CDR3 sequence reads: CASSLRQSEGVPQHF. The sequenced part of the CDR3 DNA is TGTGCCAGCAGCTTACGTCAGTCCGAGGGTGTGCCC. Using reference TRBV7-8 and TRBJ1-5 for the parts outside the CDR3, the full variable domain is GAGVSQSPRYKVAKRGQDVALRCDPISGHVSLFWYQQALGQGPEFLTYFQNEAQLDKSGLPSDRFFAERPEGSVSTLKIQRTQQEDSAVYLCASSLRQSEGVPQHFGDGTRLSIL.

This clone showed up many times. The CDR3 end falls 3 residues outside the read, so it is completed with the germline J gene. This chain joins TRBV6-1 and TRBJ2-2; TRBD1 matches 8 bases. CDR1 is MNHNS and CDR2 is SASEGT in the germline V gene. This CDR3 spans 14 amino acids. The CDR3: CASSDGTGNEKLFF. The part of the CDR3 DNA that was read is TGTGCCAGCAGTGACGGGACAGGAAATGAAAAG.

The table lists this clone with many counts. The sequenced CDR3 bases are TGCAGTGCTAGACAGGGCTACCAAGAGACC. The encoded protein is CSARQGYQET. The whole CDR3 sequence reads CSARQGYQETQYF. The gene calls are TRBV20-1 and TRBJ2-5; TRBD1 is a possible D gene (5 bases). The read stops 3 residues short of the end of the CDR3; the missing end is completed from the germline J gene. V lost 2 bases and J 0 bases, leaving 7 bases between the germline ends. The CDR3 sequence is 13 residues long. Per the germline V gene, CDR1 is DFQATT and CDR2 is SNEGSKA (reference sequence).

In this sample, this clone turned up many times. Mismatch with germline at one junction end may stem from a read error. The read terminates 3 residues before the CDR3 end, so the remaining end is supplied by the germline J gene. The chain has TRBV4-2 and TRBJ1-4, with 8 bases aligning to TRBD1. This CDR3 has 15 amino acids. The V gene's germline CDR1 is LGHNA and CDR2 YNFKEQ. CDR3 bases read: TGCGCCAGCAGCCAAAACAGGGGGAAGAACGAAAAA. Amino acid sequence: CASSQNRGKNEK. The complete CDR3 protein is CASSQNRGKNEKLFF.

This clone was detected only a few times. From the germline J gene comes the end of the CDR3, since the read stops 3 residues before it. The rearrangement links TRBV2 to TRBJ2-3; 9 nucleotides match TRBD2. The length of the CDR3 is 18 residues. Germline values: CDR1 SNHLY, CDR2 FYNNEI. The J segment lost 1 base and the V segment lost 7 bases, leaving 15 bases of the junction unmatched. The CDR3 bases that were read are TGTGCCAGCACCCTATGGTGGGCGACTAGCGGACGCACAGATACG. This gives the protein CASTLWWATSGRTDT. The CDR3 in its entirety is CASTLWWATSGRTDTQYF.

This clone was counted ten times or more. The read ends 3 residues shy of where the CDR3 ends; the end is completed using the germline J gene. The rearrangement joins TRBV7-2 to TRBJ2-5; D perhaps matches TRBD2 (5 bases). The germline V gene has CDR1 SGHTA and CDR2 FQGNSA. The V gene lost 6 bases and the J gene lost 2 bases, with 13 bases spanning the gap. The CDR3 is 14 amino acids. CDR3 sequence: CASSLRGSQETQYF. Incomplete CDR3 DNA: TGTGCCAGCAGTCTCCGGGGTTCACAAGAGACC.

This clone was recorded at least ten times. From the germline J gene comes the end of the CDR3, since the read stops 3 residues before it. The gene calls are TRBV10-1 and TRBJ2-3; 10 nucleotides match TRBD2. Unmatched junction bases numbered 10, after V lost 0 bases and J lost 4 bases. CDR3 size: 18 residues. In germline, CDR1 is WNHNN, CDR2 SYGVQD (reference sequence). The sequenced CDR3 bases are TGCGCCAGCAGTGAGTCGCGTCTAGCGGGAGCCCGCCCAGATACG. Its protein product is CASSESRLAGARPDT. The CDR3, in full, reads CASSESRLAGARPDTQYF.

This clone was seen at least ten times. Partial CDR3 DNA: TGTGCCAGCAGCTTAGTTGTAGCCGGGGAG. This encodes CASSLVVAGE. The full CDR3 reads CASSLVVAGELFF. The chain is built from TRBV7-9 and TRBJ2-2; unclear D gene. Read coverage stops 3 residues before the CDR3 terminus; the germline J gene supplies the remainder. V gave up 1 base and J gave up 6 bases, with 6 bases separating them. The CDR3 sequence is 13 residues long. Germline lookup yields CDR1 SEHNR and CDR2 FQNEAQ (reference sequence).